What follows are 28 T cell receptor beta chains derived from one specimen sequenced in a study of OX40 agonist ivuxolimab in advanced cancers. Using immunoSEQ multiplex PCR, the repertoire was profiled, and TCRdb retains in-frame clones only, with some absent. The table has over 50,000 clones, approximately 90% seen once. The sequencing here drew on CD4+ or CD8+ T cells sorted from blood, taken in a trial of the OX40 agonist ivuxolimab. All receptors derive from an adult with an advanced solid tumor such as melanoma, head and neck, liver or kidney cancer.

V usage is TRBV25-1 and J usage is TRBJ1-6; tentative D call: TRBD1 (6 bases). Trimming left V 6 bases short and J 5 bases short, with 11 bases between. CDR1 is MGHDK and CDR2 is SYGVNS in the germline V gene. The CDR3 is 14 residues long. CDR3 nucleotide sequence: TGTGCCAGCAGGGCGGGGGGCAATAATTCACCCCTCCACTTT. Translating gives CASRAGGNNSPLHF.

This chain joins TRBV28 and TRBJ1-5; TRBD1 matches 8 bases. V shed 2 bases and J 3 bases; nucleotides not matched to a gene: 9. The CDR3 length is 17 residues. Per germline, CDR1 MDHEN and CDR2 SYDVKM. CDR3 in amino acids: CASSLPPGTGLNQPQHF. In DNA form, the CDR3 reads TGTGCCAGCAGTTTACCCCCCGGGACAGGACTCAATCAGCCCCAGCATTTT.

This clone has only a few counts. The chain recombines TRBV5-1 with TRBJ2-5, with 7 bases matching TRBD2. Germline loops: CDR1 SGHRS, CDR2 YFSETQ. V was pared by 1 base and J by 2 bases, with 5 bases of the junction left unmatched. The CDR3 spans 15 residues. CDR3 loop: CASSLPAGPQETQYF. The CDR3 DNA reads TGCGCCAGCAGCTTGCCAGCGGGGCCACAAGAGACCCAGTACTTC.

V gene TRBV6-5 combines with J gene TRBJ2-2; the D is unclear. Germline assignment: CDR1 MNHEY and CDR2 SVGAGI. The V and J ends lost 2 bases and 2 bases respectively, with 9 bases between them. The CDR3 runs 15 residues. The CDR3 loop reads CASSYSALNTGELFF. CDR3 DNA: TGTGCCAGCAGTTACAGTGCACTAAACACCGGGGAGCTGTTTTTT.

This clone came up once. This rearrangement joins TRBV6-6 to TRBJ1-1; 8 bases map to TRBD1. The CDR3 consists of 15 residues. Germline V gene sequence: CDR1 MNHNY, CDR2 SVGAGI (reference sequence). V lost 6 bases, J lost 4 bases, and 10 bases stayed unmatched. The CDR3 here is CASSRGQGTFTEAFF. The CDR3 region has the DNA TGTGCCAGCAGCCGCGGACAGGGAACTTTCACTGAAGCTTTCTTT.

V is TRBV19 and J is TRBJ2-2; D is ambiguous. Germline-derived CDR1 and CDR2 are LNHDA and SQIVND (reference sequence). This CDR3 comprises 13 residues. V lost 7 bases to trimming and J lost 5 bases, with 11 bases between them. CDR3 DNA sequence: TGTGCCAGTAAAAGGCATTTTACCGGGGAGCTGTTTTTT. Its translation is CASKRHFTGELFF.

The V gene is TRBV6-5, the J gene TRBJ1-2; 7 bases match TRBD1. CDR3 size: 13 residues. The germline V gene has CDR1 MNHEY and CDR2 SVGAGI. V lost 6 bases to trimming and J lost 4 bases; unmatched junction nucleotides: 5. The CDR3 sequence is CASRGGGGYGYTF. The CDR3 region has the DNA TGTGCCAGCAGAGGGGGCGGTGGCTATGGCTACACCTTC.

The rearrangement links TRBV28 to TRBJ2-7; a weak D match, TRBD1 (6 bases). This CDR3 is 14 amino acids long. V lost 6 bases to trimming and J lost 0 bases, with 12 bases between them. The germline CDR1 and CDR2 sequences are MDHEN and SYDVKM. CDR3 sequence reads: CASRRQESSYEQYF. DNA of the CDR3: TGTGCCAGCAGGAGACAGGAAAGCTCCTACGAGCAGTACTTC.

The rearrangement joins TRBV28 to TRBJ1-5, with unresolved D. This CDR3 spans 12 amino acids. The V end was cut by 6 bases, the J end by 0 bases, with 3 bases between. Germline V lookup: CDR1 MDHEN, CDR2 SYDVKM. The CDR3 region has the DNA TGTGCCAGCAGCTATAGCAATCAGCCCCAGCATTTT. This gives the protein CASSYSNQPQHF.

The V call is TRBV10-3, the J call TRBJ2-7, with D perhaps being TRBD1 or TRBD2 (5 bases each). In germline, CDR1 is ENHRY, CDR2 SYGVKD. V was shortened by 10 bases and J by 9 bases, with 22 bases between the two germline ends. The CDR3 runs to 13 residues. DNA for the CDR3: TGTGCCACCAGAGGGGACCCTGCGGGCGCGCAGTACTTC. Protein product: CATRGDPAGAQYF.

V gene TRBV6-4 combines with J gene TRBJ2-7; D possibly corresponds to TRBD1 (6 bases). Germline V gene sequence: CDR1 MRHNA, CDR2 SNTAGT. This CDR3 contains 15 residues. V lost 3 bases to trimming and J lost 6 bases, with 18 bases between them. The CDR3 region has the DNA TGTGCCAGCAGTGAATCCTTTGAGGGACAAACCGAGCAGTACTTC. Protein: CASSESFEGQTEQYF.

This chain connects TRBV9 to TRBJ1-3, with no clear D. The germline CDR1 and CDR2 sequences are SGDLS and YYNGEE. The CDR3 covers 16 residues. V shed 9 bases and J shed 0 bases, with 19 bases lying between them. The CDR3 DNA sequence: TGTGCCACCAGTCGGGGTTTTTTGAGCTCTGGAAACACCATATATTTT. Translating it yields CATSRGFLSSGNTIYF.

This clone was observed a single time. The gene calls are TRBV28 and TRBJ2-5; either TRBD1 or TRBD2 may fit D (5 bases each). Looked up from germline, CDR1 is MDHEN and CDR2 is SYDVKM. There are 13 residues in the CDR3. V shed 9 bases and J shed 7 bases, with 18 bases lying between them. CDR3 sequence (DNA): TGTGCCAGTCAAACGGGGCCTAGAGGGACCCAGTACTTC. This sequence encodes CASQTGPRGTQYF.

The chain employs TRBV15 and TRBJ2-7; 11 bases are shared with TRBD2. Germline CDR1 reads LNHNV; CDR2 reads YYDKDF (reference sequence). V was pared by 5 bases and J by 3 bases, with 6 bases of the junction left unmatched. The CDR3 covers 15 residues. The CDR3 DNA reads as TGTGCCACCAGCGTCCTAGCGGGAGGTCTCTACGAGCAGTACTTC. It translates to CATSVLAGGLYEQYF.

This rearrangement joins TRBV6-6 to TRBJ1-2; D gene uncertain. Germline loops: CDR1 MNHNY, CDR2 SVGAGI (reference sequence). Trimming left V 7 bases short and J 8 bases short, with 14 bases between. The CDR3 is 12 residues long. CDR3 DNA sequence: TGTGCCAGCACCCCTTTATCGGGGGGCTACACCTTC. It specifies CASTPLSGGYTF.

This chain uses TRBV21-1 with TRBJ1-2; the D call in the table, TRBD1, was not verified against the DNA. TRBV21-1 is classified as a pseudogene. CDR3 length: 17 amino acids. CDR3 sequence: CASSKMGIGAGHYGYTF. The DNA of the CDR3 is TGTGCCAGCAGCAAAATGGGGATTGGGGCAGGGCACTATGGCTACACCTTC.

The V call is TRBV5-8, the J call TRBJ2-7, with 7 bases lining up with TRBD1. The germline V gene has CDR1 SGHTS and CDR2 YDEGEE. The CDR3 length is 13 residues. Trimming took 2 bases from V and 4 from J; bases not matched to a gene: 3. Here the CDR3 reads CASSLNRGYEQYF. CDR3 in DNA: TGTGCCAGCAGCTTAAACAGGGGTTACGAGCAGTACTTC.

The chain combines TRBV5-5 with TRBJ2-7, with a possible D match to TRBD1 (6 bases). Germline CDR1 SGHKS, CDR2 YYEKEE (reference sequence). The ends were cut back, 4 bases at V and 1 base at J, with 15 bases in the middle. This CDR3 has 15 residues. The CDR3 spells CASSQSVGGSYEQYF. The CDR3 DNA reads as TGTGCCAGCAGCCAATCTGTAGGGGGATCCTACGAGCAGTACTTC.

In the case of this clone: The same CDR3 also results from other DNA sequences found in this sample. The chain has TRBV5-4 and TRBJ2-5; 10 bases are a match to TRBD2. CDR1 SGHNT and CDR2 YYREEE come from the germline V gene (reference sequence). This CDR3 spans 15 amino acids. The trim removed 0 bases at V and 4 bases at J, leaving 3 bases unmatched. The CDR3 here is CASSLGLAGVETQYF. The CDR3 bases are TGTGCCAGCAGCTTGGGGCTAGCGGGGGTAGAGACCCAGTACTTC.

The rearrangement uses TRBV7-2 and TRBJ2-7; tentative D call: TRBD1 (5 bases). CDR3 length equals 14 residues. Germline V lookup: CDR1 SGHTA, CDR2 FQGNSA. V was pared by 1 base and J by 3 bases, with 10 bases between. The CDR3 bases are TGTGCCAGCAGCTTAGAAGGCGGACACTACGAGCAGTACTTC. It is translated as CASSLEGGHYEQYF.

This chain uses TRBV5-4 with TRBJ2-5; no clear D gene. The CDR3 has 14 amino acids. Trimming took 1 base from V and 0 from J, leaving 7 bases between them. Germline CDR1 is SGHNT and CDR2 is YYREEE (reference sequence). CDR3 loop: CASSLYANQETQYF. CDR3 in DNA: TGTGCCAGCAGCTTGTATGCCAACCAAGAGACCCAGTACTTC.

For this clone: Other DNA sequences in the same sample also yield this CDR3. The chain links TRBV13 to TRBJ1-2; 9 bases line up with TRBD1. CDR1 and CDR2 from the germline V gene are PRHDT and FYEKMQ (reference sequence). CDR3 length: 14 residues. After removal of 5 bases from V and 7 bases from J, the junction contained 8 bases not matched to a gene. The chain's CDR3 is CASSLGQGIVGYTF. The CDR3 bases are TGTGCCAGCAGCCTCGGACAGGGGATAGTTGGCTACACCTTC. Looking up the rest from reference TRBV13 and TRBJ1-2 gives the full variable domain: AAGVIQSPRHLIKEKRETATLKCYPIPRHDTVYWYQQGPGQDPQFLISFYEKMQSDKGSIPDRFSAQQFSDYHSELNMSSLELGDSALYFCASSLGQGIVGYTFGSGTRLTVV.

This chain connects TRBV19 to TRBJ2-6; 9 bases are a match to TRBD2. Germline V gives CDR1 LNHDA, CDR2 SQIVND (reference sequence). J was trimmed by 1 base and V by 5 bases; bases with no gene match: 15. The CDR3 covers 20 residues. CDR3 in DNA: TGTGCCAGTAGTGCCATCTCTGCTTTAGCGGGGGTTTCTGGGGCCAACGTCCTGACTTTC. Its translation: CASSAISALAGVSGANVLTF.

This chain connects TRBV6-5 to TRBJ1-1; D gene uncertain. The CDR3 loop spans 16 amino acids. CDR1 and CDR2 (germline): MNHEY, SVGAGI. V dropped 0 bases and J dropped 0 bases, with 11 bases sitting between them. CDR3 DNA: TGTGCCAGCAGTTACTCCGATCCACAGATGAACACTGAAGCTTTCTTT. Its protein is CASSYSDPQMNTEAFF.

V usage is TRBV13 and J usage is TRBJ2-5; TRBD2 matches at 9 bases. V lost 5 bases, J lost 5 bases, and 12 bases stayed unmatched. Looked up from germline, CDR1 is PRHDT and CDR2 is FYEKMQ (reference sequence). This CDR3 spans 16 amino acids. For the CDR3, the DNA is TGTGCCAGCAGCGAAAGCGGGAGGCCCGGTAAGGAGACCCAGTACTTC. Protein: CASSESGRPGKETQYF.

The chain uses TRBV27 and TRBJ1-2; D possibly corresponds to TRBD1 (5 bases). Germline-derived CDR1 and CDR2 are MNHEY and SMNVEV (reference sequence). This CDR3 has 13 residues. V lost 6 bases to trimming and J lost 8 bases, with 16 bases between them. The CDR3 DNA follows: TGTGCCAGCAGCCGAGACAGTTCTGGGGGCTACACCTTC. Residues: CASSRDSSGGYTF.

V usage is TRBV27 and J usage is TRBJ2-3; D is uncertain. Per the germline V gene, CDR1 is MNHEY and CDR2 is SMNVEV (reference sequence). The CDR3 is made up of 12 amino acids. With 2 bases removed from V and 6 bases from J, the gap between germline ends came to 6 bases. CDR3 region: CASSLVGDTQYF. For the CDR3, the DNA is TGTGCCAGCAGTTTAGTAGGTGATACGCAGTATTTT.

The gene calls are TRBV14 and TRBJ1-5; D not certain. The CDR3 covers 13 residues. Germline CDR1 reads SGHDN; CDR2 reads FVKESK. Trimming shortened V by 0 bases and J by 6 bases, and 6 bases separated the two germline ends. In DNA form, the CDR3 reads TGTGCCAGCAGCCAAGATTCCTCTCAGCCCCAGCATTTT. Residues: CASSQDSSQPQHF.